This T cell receptor (beta chain) was captured in a study of T-cell reconstitution after alpha-beta-depleted transplantation in children. Broader study findings: Recipient T cells and thymic progenitors that survived gave rise to the high TCRbeta diversity observed at day 60 in some patients. The authors attributed T-cell counts and diversity one year after transplant mostly to newly produced T cells.

Unique molecular identifiers were built into the TCRbeta library. From the PCR reads, TCRdb called clonotypes with MiXCR, one entry per CDR3 protein. Found here are more than 200,000 distinct CDR3 sequences, about 25% of them singletons; the top ten hold more than 2%. This clonotype appeared many times. The antigen remains undetermined. Germline V gene sequence: CDR1 MNHNS, CDR2 SASEGT. This CDR3 is built from 13 residues. V lost 4 bases, J lost 8 bases, and 4 bases stayed unmatched. The sequenced sample was PBMCs, obtained before TCRalphabeta/CD19-depleted stem cell transplant. The chain recombines TRBV6-1 with TRBJ2-1; 8 bases agree with TRBD1. The TCR sequence derives from a girl aged 2 to 9 with Fanconi anemia, due to receive a stem cell transplant. This chain's CDR3 is CASSANRGYEQFF. As DNA, the CDR3 is TGTGCCAGCAGTGCTAACAGGGGGTATGAGCAGTTCTTC.